A selection of T cell receptor beta chains follows, all from one sample in a study of human T cells and chemical hapten exposure. TCRdb redid the calling of the RACE reads with MiXCR, one entry per CDR3 protein. Among about 360,000 distinct CDR3 sequences listed, 4.8% were seen once. The starting material was whole blood, obtained in connection with sensitization to the hapten diphenylcyclopropenone (DPC). The receptors were gathered from a woman between 45 and 60 years old with alopecia areata. Some clones in this sample may be carry-over from other donors' samples. Each CDR3 is given with its conserved first and last residue. D genes are given only for firm matches. Clone size is stated in some rows and not others, as once, few, many or a class when expanded.

-	few	TRBJ2-1	TRBV3-1	CASSQVGPYNEQFF	TGTGCCAGCAGCCAAGTTGGGCCCTACAATGAGCAGTTCTTC
-	few	TRBJ1-5	TRBV18	CASSPELGGGNQPQHF	TGTGCCAGCTCACCGGAGTTGGGAGGAGGCAATCAGCCCCAGCATTTT
-	-	TRBJ1-4	TRBV20-1	CSARDGTSEKLFF	TGCAGTGCTAGAGATGGGACAAGTGAAAAACTGTTTTTT
-	many	TRBJ1-1	TRBV6-5	CASSYSGTLNTEAFF	TGTGCCAGCAGTTACTCAGGGACATTGAACACTGAAGCTTTCTTT
TRBD2	many	TRBJ2-7	TRBV20-1	CSARAGTSGSDEQYF	TGCAGTGCTAGAGCCGGGACTAGCGGGAGCGACGAGCAGTACTTC
TRBD2	many	TRBJ2-7	TRBV29-1	CSVTSGSRYEQYF	TGCAGCGTAACTAGCGGGAGTAGGTACGAGCAGTACTTC
-	-	TRBJ1-6	TRBV12-3/TRBV12-4	CASREGLYNSPLHF	TGTGCCAGCAGGGAAGGATTGTATAATTCACCCCTCCACTTT
TRBD1	few	TRBJ1-2	TRBV7-3	CASSLSPGQSMWGYTF	TGTGCCAGCAGTCTCTCCCCGGGACAGTCTATGTGGGGCTACACCTTC
TRBD1	many	TRBJ2-7	TRBV5-4	CASSPQGAREQYF	TGTGCCAGCAGCCCTCAGGGGGCGCGCGAGCAGTACTTC
TRBD1	-	TRBJ2-7	TRBV2	CASARGQGKYEQYF	TGTGCCAGCGCCAGGGGGCAGGGCAAGTACGAGCAGTACTTC
TRBD2	-	TRBJ2-7	TRBV4-1	CASSQVAGAQNEQYF	TGCGCCAGCAGCCAAGTAGCGGGGGCGCAGAACGAGCAGTACTTC
-	many	TRBJ1-1	TRBV13	CASSWAGERAFF	TGTGCCAGCAGCTGGGCAGGGGAACGAGCTTTCTTT
TRBD2	many	TRBJ2-3	TRBV29-1	CSVESSSGSQFSSTDTQYF	TGCAGCGTTGAGAGTTCTAGCGGGAGCCAATTCTCTAGCACAGATACGCAGTATTTT
TRBD1	many	TRBJ2-7	TRBV12-3/TRBV12-4	CASRPGTGGSEQYF	TGTGCCAGCAGACCCGGGACAGGGGGTTCCGAGCAGTACTTC
-	many	TRBJ2-1	TRBV7-2	CASSLISPVWQFF	TGTGCCAGCAGCTTAATCTCCCCCGTGTGGCAGTTCTTC
-	-	TRBJ1-5	TRBV6-2/TRBV6-3	CASSDPLRQLRPPQHF	TGTGCCAGCAGTGACCCCCTGAGACAGTTGAGGCCGCCCCAGCATTTT
TRBD1	many	TRBJ2-6	TRBV2	CASVKDRAGANVLTF	TGTGCCAGCGTAAAGGACAGGGCTGGGGCCAACGTCCTGACTTTC
-	-	TRBJ1-2	TRBV12-3/TRBV12-4	CASSLTASGYTF	TGTGCCAGCAGTTTAACGGCAAGTGGCTACACCTTC
TRBD1	many	TRBJ1-5	TRBV6-6	CASSGSTGVGNQPQHF	TGTGCCAGCAGTGGGTCGACAGGGGTTGGGAATCAGCCCCAGCATTTT
-	many	TRBJ1-2	TRBV10-3	CAISEHGRDGYTF	TGTGCCATCAGTGAGCACGGGAGAGATGGCTACACCTTC
TRBD2	many	TRBJ2-3	TRBV12-3/TRBV12-4	CASSLGGGRADTQYF	TGTGCCAGCAGTTTAGGAGGCGGGAGGGCAGATACGCAGTATTTT
-	few	TRBJ2-7	TRBV12-3/TRBV12-4	CASSLTQGWYEQYF	TGTGCCAGCAGTCTTACACAGGGTTGGTACGAGCAGTACTTC
-	-	TRBJ2-7	TRBV20-1	CSARLRPAEGYEQYF	TGCAGTGCTAGATTGCGGCCAGCGGAAGGATACGAGCAGTACTTC
-	many	TRBJ1-2	TRBV6-5	CASSYHQALGYTF	TGTGCCAGCAGTTACCATCAGGCCCTAGGCTACACCTTC
-	-	TRBJ1-1	TRBV21-1	CASSRDHTEAFF	TGTGCCAGCAGCAGAGACCACACTGAAGCTTTCTTT
TRBD1	many	TRBJ2-7	TRBV3-1	CASSRGQREYEQYF	TGTGCCAGCAGCCGGGGACAGAGAGAGTACGAGCAGTACTTC